One T cell receptor (beta chain) is described in this entry. This sample was taken from a study of blood T cell repertoires in COVID-19. Study-wide context: From the United States, Italy and Spain came samples of acute and convalescent COVID-19.

Assay used: immunoSEQ multiplex PCR; TCRdb lists only in-frame clones, some missing. The table has 200,000 to 300,000 clones, more than 85% seen once. CDR3 length equals 14 residues. V trimming: 6 bases; J trimming: 3 bases; junction bases outside the gene matches: 0. Germline V lookup: CDR1 MNHEY, CDR2 SVGAGI. The receptor comes from a woman aged 60-70 years with COVID-19, enrolled during active disease. The rearrangement uses TRBV6-5 and TRBJ2-2; 11 bases agree with TRBD1. Sequenced input: peripheral blood. CDR3 sequence: CASRGQGDTGELFF. Here the CDR3 DNA reads TGTGCCAGCAGGGGACAGGGGGACACCGGGGAGCTGTTTTTT.